Each of the 18 T cell receptor beta chains below was sequenced from the same sample in a study of control samples from healthy donors and cancer patients. This table comes from immunoSEQ multiplex PCR, and its TCRdb copy is limited to in-frame clones, with some not included. The sample yields 100,000 to 150,000 clones, roughly 91% seen once. The sequenced sample consisted of PBMCs. These receptors all come from a man aged 45-60 years with head and neck cancer.

CDR3 DNA: TGTGCCAGCAGTTTATCAGGGGCGAGCTCCTACAATGAGCAGTTCTTC. Its translation: CASSLSGASSYNEQFF. V and J are TRBV27 and TRBJ2-1; tentative D call: TRBD1 (5 bases). The CDR3 extends over 16 amino acids. Germline V CDR1 and CDR2: MNHEY, SMNVEV (reference sequence). Trimming removed 0 bases from V and 0 bases from J, with 9 bases in between.

V gene TRBV10-1 combines with J gene TRBJ2-7; D is unresolved. The CDR3 consists of 12 residues. Trimming pared 0 bases from V and 3 bases from J, leaving 3 bases between. Germline V gene lookup returns CDR1 WNHNN and CDR2 SYGVQD (reference sequence). Here the CDR3 reads CASSESDYEQYF. CDR3 DNA sequence: TGCGCCAGCAGTGAGTCCGACTACGAGCAGTACTTC.

V gene TRBV2 combines with J gene TRBJ1-5, with D uncertain. This CDR3 has 15 residues. V was cut by 6 bases and J by 6 bases, with 18 bases left in between. CDR1 and CDR2 from the germline V gene are SNHLY and FYNNEI. The CDR3 DNA follows: TGTGCCAGCAGCCGGCGACCGGTGGGGTCTCAGCCCCAGCATTTT. Amino acids: CASSRRPVGSQPQHF. The full variable domain, its missing parts supplied by reference TRBV2 and TRBJ1-5, is EPEVTQTPSHQVTQMGQEVILRCVPISNHLYFYWYRQILGQKVEFLVSFYNNEISEKSEIFDDQFSVERPDGSNFTLKIRSTKLEDSAMYFCASSRRPVGSQPQHFGDGTRLSIL.

The sample holds one count of this clone. This chain uses TRBV2 with TRBJ2-2; tentatively, D is TRBD1 (5 bases). The length of the CDR3 is 14 residues. In germline, CDR1 is SNHLY, CDR2 FYNNEI. Trimming removed 3 bases from V and 3 bases from J, with 8 bases in between. The CDR3 DNA follows: TGTGCCAGCAGTGACAGGGTGGACACCGGGGAGCTGTTTTTT. Translated: CASSDRVDTGELFF. Using reference TRBV2 and TRBJ2-2 for the parts outside the CDR3, the full variable domain is EPEVTQTPSHQVTQMGQEVILRCVPISNHLYFYWYRQILGQKVEFLVSFYNNEISEKSEIFDDQFSVERPDGSNFTLKIRSTKLEDSAMYFCASSDRVDTGELFFGEGSRLTVL.

CDR3 sequence: CASSPNSPLHF. In DNA form, the CDR3 reads TGTGCCAGCAGTCCTAATTCACCCCTCCACTTT. This chain joins TRBV2 and TRBJ1-6; D is unresolved. CDR1 SNHLY and CDR2 FYNNEI come from the germline V gene. This CDR3 contains 11 residues. V gave up 5 bases and J gave up 6 bases, with 2 bases separating them.

V and J are TRBV4-1 and TRBJ1-2, with unresolved D. Germline V gene sequence: CDR1 MGHRA, CDR2 YSYEKL. This CDR3 is 17 amino acids long. V was clipped by 0 bases and J by 7 bases, with 21 bases between them. In DNA form, the CDR3 reads TGCGCCAGCAGCCAAGATCCCCCCAGCTCGTGGGCGGGTGGCTACACCTTC. As protein: CASSQDPPSSWAGGYTF.

This clone has a handful of counts. The chain is built from TRBV13 and TRBJ2-7; the D gene is possibly TRBD1 (5 bases). Germline V lookup: CDR1 PRHDT, CDR2 FYEKMQ (reference sequence). The CDR3 length is 14 residues. Trimming shortened V by 5 bases and J by 3 bases, and 14 bases separated the two germline ends. CDR3 in DNA: TGTGCCAGCAGCGCAGGGAAAGGGAACTACGAGCAGTACTTC. Translating gives CASSAGKGNYEQYF.

The CDR3 sequence: CASSRAPNTEAFF. The DNA for the CDR3 is TGTGCCAGCAGCCGAGCTCCGAACACTGAAGCTTTCTTT. This chain links TRBV7-7 with TRBJ1-1; D uncertain. Trimming took off 5 bases at V and 1 base at J, with 8 bases between the two ends. CDR3 length equals 13 residues. In germline, CDR1 is SSHAT, CDR2 FNYEAQ (reference sequence).

CDR3 bases: TGTGCCAGCAGTGACATGCCTTCACCAACCTACGAGCAGTACTTC. This gives the protein CASSDMPSPTYEQYF. V gene TRBV6-4 combines with J gene TRBJ2-7, with D unresolved. The CDR3 is 15 residues long. CDR1 MRHNA and CDR2 SNTAGT come from the germline V gene. The ends were cut back, 2 bases at V and 2 bases at J, with 13 bases in the middle.

In this sample, this clone turned up once. This chain links TRBV3-1 (or the pseudogene TRBV3-2) with TRBJ2-1, with D uncertain. Deletions cut 10 bases from V and 3 bases from J, with 16 bases between. This CDR3 is 14 amino acids long. CDR1 LGHDT and CDR2 YNNKEL come from the germline V gene (reference sequence). The CDR3 protein is CATDTFEDYNEQFF. The CDR3 DNA reads as TGTGCCACCGATACCTTTGAGGACTACAATGAGCAGTTCTTC.

CDR3: CASSLGTDTQYF. CDR3 DNA sequence: TGTGCCAGCAGTTTAGGCACAGATACGCAGTATTTT. The chain employs TRBV27 and TRBJ2-3, with D hard to call. The CDR3 consists of 12 residues. V gave up 2 bases and J gave up 1 base, with 1 base separating them. Germline V gene lookup returns CDR1 MNHEY and CDR2 SMNVEV (reference sequence).

The chain couples TRBV5-4 to TRBJ2-1, with 13 bases lining up with TRBD2. The CDR3 is made up of 16 amino acids. From germline, CDR1 is SGHNT and CDR2 YYREEE (reference sequence). V was clipped by 4 bases and J by 3 bases; unmatched bases: 4. The CDR3 sequence: CASSRTSGSLYNEQFF. The DNA of the CDR3 is TGTGCCAGCAGCCGGACTAGCGGGAGCCTCTACAATGAGCAGTTCTTC.

The rearrangement joins TRBV27 to TRBJ1-5; TRBD1 aligns across 8 bases. Per germline, CDR1 MNHEY and CDR2 SMNVEV (reference sequence). The CDR3 loop spans 15 amino acids. Trimming took 6 bases from V and 1 from J; bases not matched to a gene: 5. The CDR3, as DNA: TGTGCCAGCAGGCAGGGGGCGGGAAGCAATCAGCCCCAGCATTTT. Its protein is CASRQGAGSNQPQHF.

V and J are TRBV20-1 and TRBJ1-2; D gene unclear. Germline loops: CDR1 DFQATT, CDR2 SNEGSKA (reference sequence). With 3 bases removed from V and 4 bases from J, the gap between germline ends came to 12 bases. The CDR3 is 13 amino acids. DNA of the CDR3: TGCAGTGCTAGTTCGGTGGGCAGCTATGGCTACACCTTC. Protein product: CSASSVGSYGYTF.

This chain joins TRBV13 and TRBJ2-3, with TRBD2 as a possible D gene (6 bases). The CDR3 extends over 14 amino acids. Germline V gene sequence: CDR1 PRHDT, CDR2 FYEKMQ (reference sequence). V dropped 4 bases and J dropped 1 base, with 9 bases sitting between them. CDR3 residues: CASSSSEGTDTQYF. In DNA, the CDR3 is TGTGCCAGCAGCTCTAGCGAGGGCACAGATACGCAGTATTTT.

This clone was recorded once. As DNA, the CDR3 is TGTGCCAGCAGTTTAAGGGGAAGAACTGAAGCTTTCTTT. It specifies CASSLRGRTEAFF. The V gene is TRBV27, the J gene TRBJ1-1, with D perhaps TRBD1 (5 bases). The ends were cut back, 2 bases at V and 5 bases at J, with 9 bases in the middle. The germline V gene has CDR1 MNHEY and CDR2 SMNVEV (reference sequence). The CDR3 is 13 amino acids.

The chain is built from TRBV4-2 and TRBJ1-5, with D unresolved. Germline V gene sequence: CDR1 LGHNA, CDR2 YNFKEQ. This CDR3 is 14 amino acids long. V was clipped by 0 bases and J by 11 bases, with 14 bases between them. The CDR3 sequence: CASSQDPAGSAQHF. The DNA for the CDR3 is TGTGCCAGCAGCCAAGATCCCGCGGGGTCGGCCCAGCATTTT.

The chain couples TRBV6-5 to TRBJ1-4; D gene ambiguous. V lost 11 bases, J lost 0 bases, and 13 bases lay in between. This CDR3 contains 14 residues. Germline assignment: CDR1 MNHEY and CDR2 SVGAGI. The CDR3 loop is CASKVGATNEKLFF. The CDR3 region has the DNA TGTGCCTCCAAAGTCGGTGCAACTAATGAAAAACTGTTTTTT.